This TCR beta chain appears in the sequencing data of a study of Ad26.COV2.S vaccination and SARS-CoV-2 variants. For the study at large: Into the muscle, Ad26.COV2.S was dosed once or twice, 56 days apart. General study points: Recipients given vaccine exceeded placebo recipients in spike-specific TCR breadth.

Treatment here: some 19 received Ad26.COV2.S at low or high dose, single or two shots; 5 received placebo; per-sample allocation not given. Day 63 after the first vaccine or placebo injection was the time point for sampling. In Boston, the donor was an adult between 18-55 years of age. An Ad26 vector expressing Wuhan-strain SARS-CoV-2 spike served as the vaccine. The V end lost 10 bases, the J end lost 7 bases, and 21 bases lay between the germline ends. Germline CDR1 SNHLY, CDR2 FYNNEI. This CDR3 spans 14 amino acids. Produced via immunoSEQ multiplex PCR; TCRdb's table is partial and in-frame only. The table lists about 400,000 clones, under 90% of them singletons. This clone appeared a single time. Its target is unknown.

The sequences come from peripheral blood, collected in a trial of Ad26.COV2.S vaccine versus placebo. This sequence was found in a person between 18 and 59 years old who received the Ad26.COV2.S COVID-19 vaccine or a placebo. The genes are TRBV2 and TRBJ2-3; D gene unclear. As DNA, the CDR3 is TGTGCCACCTCCGCCCCGATCCAATTCTATACGCAGTATTTT. Protein product: CATSAPIQFYTQYF.